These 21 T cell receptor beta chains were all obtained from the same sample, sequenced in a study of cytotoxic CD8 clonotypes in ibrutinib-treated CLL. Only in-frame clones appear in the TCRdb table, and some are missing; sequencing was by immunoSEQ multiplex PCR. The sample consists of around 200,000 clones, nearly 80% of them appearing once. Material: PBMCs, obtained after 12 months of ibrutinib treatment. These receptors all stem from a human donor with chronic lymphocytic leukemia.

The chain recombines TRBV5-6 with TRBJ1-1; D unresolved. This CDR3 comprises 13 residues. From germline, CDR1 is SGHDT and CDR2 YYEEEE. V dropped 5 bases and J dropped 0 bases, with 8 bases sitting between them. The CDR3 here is CASRKYMNTEAFF. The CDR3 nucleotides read TGTGCCAGCAGGAAGTACATGAACACTGAAGCTTTCTTT.

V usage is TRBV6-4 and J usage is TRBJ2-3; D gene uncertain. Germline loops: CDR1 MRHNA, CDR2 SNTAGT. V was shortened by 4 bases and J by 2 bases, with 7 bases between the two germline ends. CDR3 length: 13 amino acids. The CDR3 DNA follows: TGTGCCAGCAGTGTGGTTACCACAGATACGCAGTATTTT. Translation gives CASSVVTTDTQYF.

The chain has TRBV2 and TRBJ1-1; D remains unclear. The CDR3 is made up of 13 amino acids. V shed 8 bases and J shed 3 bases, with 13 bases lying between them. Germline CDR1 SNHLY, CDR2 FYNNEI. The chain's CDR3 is CASQSNGDTEAFF. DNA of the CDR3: TGTGCCAGCCAGAGCAATGGTGACACTGAAGCTTTCTTT.

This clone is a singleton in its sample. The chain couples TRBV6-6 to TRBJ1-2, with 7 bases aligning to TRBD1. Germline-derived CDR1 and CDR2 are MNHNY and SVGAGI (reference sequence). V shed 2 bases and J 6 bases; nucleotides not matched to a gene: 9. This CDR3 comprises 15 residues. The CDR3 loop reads CASSYPGQARDGYTF. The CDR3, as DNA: TGTGCCAGCAGTTACCCTGGACAGGCGAGGGATGGCTACACCTTC.

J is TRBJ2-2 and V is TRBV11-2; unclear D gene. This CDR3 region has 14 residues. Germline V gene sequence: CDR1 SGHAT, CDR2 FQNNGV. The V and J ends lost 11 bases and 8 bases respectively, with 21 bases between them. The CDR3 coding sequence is TGTGCCTCTATACAGCGTTCTTCCCCGGGGGAGCTGTTTTTT. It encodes CASIQRSSPGELFF.

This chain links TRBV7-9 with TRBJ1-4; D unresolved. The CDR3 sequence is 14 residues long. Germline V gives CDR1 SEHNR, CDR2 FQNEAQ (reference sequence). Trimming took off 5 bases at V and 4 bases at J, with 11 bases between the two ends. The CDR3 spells CASSLPSRNEKLFF. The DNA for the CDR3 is TGTGCCAGCAGCCTGCCCAGCCGTAATGAAAAACTGTTTTTT.

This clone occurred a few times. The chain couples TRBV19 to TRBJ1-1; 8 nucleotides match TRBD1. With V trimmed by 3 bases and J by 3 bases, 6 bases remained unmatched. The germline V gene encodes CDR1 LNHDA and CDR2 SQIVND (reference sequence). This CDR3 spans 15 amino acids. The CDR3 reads CASSMGRQGYTEAFF. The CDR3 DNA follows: TGTGCCAGTAGTATGGGGCGACAGGGGTACACTGAAGCTTTCTTT. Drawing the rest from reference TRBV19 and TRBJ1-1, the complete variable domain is DGGITQSPKYLFRKEGQNVTLSCEQNLNHDAMYWYRQDPGQGLRLIYYSQIVNDFQKGDIAEGYSVSREKKESFPLTVTSAQKNPTAFYLCASSMGRQGYTEAFFGQGTRLTVV.

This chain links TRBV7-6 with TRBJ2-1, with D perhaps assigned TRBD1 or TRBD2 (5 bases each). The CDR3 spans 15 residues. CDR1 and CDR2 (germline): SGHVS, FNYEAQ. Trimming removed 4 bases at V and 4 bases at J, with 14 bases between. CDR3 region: CASSSRGEGYNEQFF. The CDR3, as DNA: TGTGCCAGCAGCTCCCGGGGCGAGGGGTACAATGAGCAGTTCTTC.

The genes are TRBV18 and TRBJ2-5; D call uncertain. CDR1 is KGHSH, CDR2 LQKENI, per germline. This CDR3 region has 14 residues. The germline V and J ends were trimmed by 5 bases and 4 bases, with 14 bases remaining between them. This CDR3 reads CASSTTANRETQYF. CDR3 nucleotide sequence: TGTGCCAGCTCAACCACAGCGAATCGAGAGACCCAGTACTTC.

CDR3 sequence (DNA): TGTGCCAGCAGCCAACACACATCTGGGCAGGGTGATCAGCCCCAGCATTTT. This encodes CASSQHTSGQGDQPQHF. The J gene is TRBJ1-5, the V gene TRBV4-2, with a tentative D call TRBD1 (5 bases). The CDR3 covers 17 residues. The germline V and J ends were trimmed by 2 bases and 5 bases, with 19 bases remaining between them. Germline V gene sequence: CDR1 LGHNA, CDR2 YNFKEQ.

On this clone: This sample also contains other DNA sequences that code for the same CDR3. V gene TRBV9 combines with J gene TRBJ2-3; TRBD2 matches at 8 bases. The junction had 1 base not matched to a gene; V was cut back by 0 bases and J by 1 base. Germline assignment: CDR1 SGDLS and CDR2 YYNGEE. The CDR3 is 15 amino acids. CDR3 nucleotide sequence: TGTGCCAGCAGCGTAGACGGGAGGGGCACAGATACGCAGTATTTT. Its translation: CASSVDGRGTDTQYF.

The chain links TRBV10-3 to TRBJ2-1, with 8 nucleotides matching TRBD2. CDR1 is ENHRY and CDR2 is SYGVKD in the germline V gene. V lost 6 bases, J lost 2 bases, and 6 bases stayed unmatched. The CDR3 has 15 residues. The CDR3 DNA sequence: TGTGCCATCAGCGCGGAGGGACTAGCCTACAATGAGCAGTTCTTC. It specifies CAISAEGLAYNEQFF.

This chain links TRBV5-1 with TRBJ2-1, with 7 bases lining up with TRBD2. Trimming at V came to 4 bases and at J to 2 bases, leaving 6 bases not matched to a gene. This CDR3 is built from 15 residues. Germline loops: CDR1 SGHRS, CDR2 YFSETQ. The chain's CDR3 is CASSPGGEPYNEQFF. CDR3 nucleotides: TGCGCCAGCAGCCCGGGGGGAGAGCCCTACAATGAGCAGTTCTTC.

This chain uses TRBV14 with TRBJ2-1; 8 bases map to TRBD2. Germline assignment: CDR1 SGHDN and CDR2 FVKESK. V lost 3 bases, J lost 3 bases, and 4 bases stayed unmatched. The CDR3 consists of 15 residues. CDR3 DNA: TGTGCCAGCAGCCATTCGGGGGGGATCTACAATGAGCAGTTCTTC. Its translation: CASSHSGGIYNEQFF. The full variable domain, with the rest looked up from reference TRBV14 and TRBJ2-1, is EAGVTQFPSHSVIEKGQTVTLRCDPISGHDNLYWYRRVMGKEIKFLLHFVKESKQDESGMPNNRFLAERTGGTYSTLKVQPAELEDSGVYFCASSHSGGIYNEQFFGPGTRLTVL.

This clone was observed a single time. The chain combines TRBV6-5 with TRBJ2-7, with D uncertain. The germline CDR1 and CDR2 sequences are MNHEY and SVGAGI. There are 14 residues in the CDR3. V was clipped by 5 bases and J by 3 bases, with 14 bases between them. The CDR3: CASSPRAKGYEQYF. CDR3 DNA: TGTGCCAGCAGTCCCCGGGCGAAGGGCTACGAGCAGTACTTC.

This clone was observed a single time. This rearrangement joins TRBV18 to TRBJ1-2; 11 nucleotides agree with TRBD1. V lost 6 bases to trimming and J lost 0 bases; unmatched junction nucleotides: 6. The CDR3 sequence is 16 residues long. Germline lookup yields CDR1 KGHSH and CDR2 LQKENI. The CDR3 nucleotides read TGTGCCAGCTCCGGACAGGGGGCCTCCACTAACTATGGCTACACCTTC. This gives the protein CASSGQGASTNYGYTF.

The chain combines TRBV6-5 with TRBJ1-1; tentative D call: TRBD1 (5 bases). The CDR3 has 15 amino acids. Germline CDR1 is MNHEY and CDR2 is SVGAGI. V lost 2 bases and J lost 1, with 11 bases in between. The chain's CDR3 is CASSYPGRKNTEAFF. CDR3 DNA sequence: TGTGCCAGCAGTTACCCGGGACGGAAGAACACTGAAGCTTTCTTT.

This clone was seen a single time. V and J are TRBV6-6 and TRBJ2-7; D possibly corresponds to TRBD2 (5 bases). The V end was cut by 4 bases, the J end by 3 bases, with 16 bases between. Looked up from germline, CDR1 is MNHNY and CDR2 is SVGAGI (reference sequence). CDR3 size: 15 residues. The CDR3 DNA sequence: TGTGCCAGCAGTTTTTCGAGTCGGGAAAGCTACGAGCAGTACTTC. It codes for CASSFSSRESYEQYF.

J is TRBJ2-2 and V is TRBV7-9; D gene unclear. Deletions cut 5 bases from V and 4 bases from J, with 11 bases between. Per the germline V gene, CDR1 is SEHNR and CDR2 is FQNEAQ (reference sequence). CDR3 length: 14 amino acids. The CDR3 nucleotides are TGTGCCAGCAGCCCGTACTCCTTCACCGGGGAGCTGTTTTTT. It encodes CASSPYSFTGELFF.

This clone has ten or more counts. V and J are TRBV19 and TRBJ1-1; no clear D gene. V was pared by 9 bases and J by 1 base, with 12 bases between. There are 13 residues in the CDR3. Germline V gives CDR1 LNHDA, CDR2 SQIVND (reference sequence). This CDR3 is CASRGLKNTEAFF. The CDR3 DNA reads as TGTGCCAGCCGCGGACTGAAGAACACTGAAGCTTTCTTT.

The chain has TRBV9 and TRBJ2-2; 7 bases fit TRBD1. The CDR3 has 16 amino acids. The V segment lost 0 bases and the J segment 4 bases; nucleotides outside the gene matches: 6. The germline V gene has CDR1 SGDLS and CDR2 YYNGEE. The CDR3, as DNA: TGTGCCAGCAGCGTAGAGGGACAGCTCCCCACCGGGGAGCTGTTTTTT. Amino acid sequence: CASSVEGQLPTGELFF. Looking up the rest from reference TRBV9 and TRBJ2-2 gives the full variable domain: DSGVTQTPKHLITATGQRVTLRCSPRSGDLSVYWYQQSLDQGLQFLIQYYNGEERAKGNILERFSAQQFPDLHSELNLSSLELGDSALYFCASSVEGQLPTGELFFGEGSRLTVL.